This TCR beta chain was identified during a study of T cells expressing NK-cell markers. About the study: One of the eight sequenced donors was seronegative, whereas the other seven were HCMV-seropositive.

TCRdb reprocessed the 5' RACE reads and reports one entry per CDR3 protein, with no DNA. The sample has roughly 390,000 distinct CDR3 sequences. Whole-study findings and limits: NKG2C+ dominant clonotypes from 5 to 7 donors made up roughly 1.0-7.5% of CD8+ T cells.

Germline CDR1 and CDR2: MNHEY and SMNVEV (reference sequence). This CDR3 is 13 amino acids long. As regards this clonotype: The antigen is unknown.

Sequencing used blood T cells: a sorted CD56 or NKG2C T cell subset, CD4+ or CD8+ T cells, or bulk PBMC T cells (not recorded which). The chain carries TRBV27 and TRBJ2-5. The receptor's source is a woman aged 50 to 60 in good health. The CDR3 reads CASSLSVQETQYF.